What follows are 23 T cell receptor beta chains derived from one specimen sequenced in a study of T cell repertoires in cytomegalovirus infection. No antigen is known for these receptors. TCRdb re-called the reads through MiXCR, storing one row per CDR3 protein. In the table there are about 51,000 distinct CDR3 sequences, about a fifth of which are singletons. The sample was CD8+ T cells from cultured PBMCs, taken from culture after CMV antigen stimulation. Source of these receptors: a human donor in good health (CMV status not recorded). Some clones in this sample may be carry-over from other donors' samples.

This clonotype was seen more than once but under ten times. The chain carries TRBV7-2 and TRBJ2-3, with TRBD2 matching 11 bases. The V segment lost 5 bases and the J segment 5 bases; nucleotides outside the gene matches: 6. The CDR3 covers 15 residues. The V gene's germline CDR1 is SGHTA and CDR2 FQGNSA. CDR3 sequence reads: CASSHTSGGGDTQYF. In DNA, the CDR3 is TGTGCCAGCAGCCACACTAGCGGGGGTGGAGATACGCAGTATTTT.

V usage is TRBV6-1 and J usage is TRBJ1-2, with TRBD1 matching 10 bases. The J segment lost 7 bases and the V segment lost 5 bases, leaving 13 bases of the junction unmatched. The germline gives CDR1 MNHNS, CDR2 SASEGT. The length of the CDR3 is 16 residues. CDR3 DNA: TGTGCCAGCAGTATAAACCCCCTGGGGACAGGGGTTGGCTACACCTTC. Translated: CASSINPLGTGVGYTF.

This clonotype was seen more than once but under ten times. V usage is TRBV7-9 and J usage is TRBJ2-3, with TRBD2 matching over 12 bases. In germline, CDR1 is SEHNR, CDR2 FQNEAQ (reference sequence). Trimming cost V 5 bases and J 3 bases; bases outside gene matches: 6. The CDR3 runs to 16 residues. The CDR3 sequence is CASSPTSGSSTDTQYF. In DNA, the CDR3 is TGTGCCAGCAGCCCGACTAGCGGGAGTAGTACAGATACGCAGTATTTT.

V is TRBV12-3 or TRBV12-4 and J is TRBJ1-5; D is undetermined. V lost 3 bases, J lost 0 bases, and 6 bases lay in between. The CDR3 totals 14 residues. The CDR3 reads CASSLVNSNQPQHF. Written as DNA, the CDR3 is TGTGCCAGCAGTTTGGTCAATAGCAATCAGCCCCAGCATTTT.

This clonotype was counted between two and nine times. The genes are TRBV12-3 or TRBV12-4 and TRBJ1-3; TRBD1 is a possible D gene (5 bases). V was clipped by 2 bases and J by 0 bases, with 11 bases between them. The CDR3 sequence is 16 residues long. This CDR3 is CASSLRGASSGNTIYF. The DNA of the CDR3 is TGTGCCAGCAGTTTAAGGGGAGCTTCCTCTGGAAACACCATATATTTT.

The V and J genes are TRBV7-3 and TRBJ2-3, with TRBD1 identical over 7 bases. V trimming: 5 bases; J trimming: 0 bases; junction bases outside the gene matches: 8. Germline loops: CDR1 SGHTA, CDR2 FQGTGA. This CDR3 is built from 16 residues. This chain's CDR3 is CASSPGQRDSTDTQYF. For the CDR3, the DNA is TGTGCCAGCAGCCCGGGACAGCGCGATAGCACAGATACGCAGTATTTT.

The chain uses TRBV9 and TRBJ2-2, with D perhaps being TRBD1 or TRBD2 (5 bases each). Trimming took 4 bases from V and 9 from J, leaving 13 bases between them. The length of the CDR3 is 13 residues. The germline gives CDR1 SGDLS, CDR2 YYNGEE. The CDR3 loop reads CASSSPEGRELFF. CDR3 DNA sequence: TGTGCCAGCAGCTCGCCTGAGGGGAGGGAGCTGTTTTTT.

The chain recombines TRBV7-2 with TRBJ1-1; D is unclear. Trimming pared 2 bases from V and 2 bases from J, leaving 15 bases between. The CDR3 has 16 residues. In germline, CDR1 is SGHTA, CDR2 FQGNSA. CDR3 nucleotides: TGTGCCAGCAGCTTAAATACGGGAAGGGTAAACACTGAAGCTTTCTTT. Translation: CASSLNTGRVNTEAFF.

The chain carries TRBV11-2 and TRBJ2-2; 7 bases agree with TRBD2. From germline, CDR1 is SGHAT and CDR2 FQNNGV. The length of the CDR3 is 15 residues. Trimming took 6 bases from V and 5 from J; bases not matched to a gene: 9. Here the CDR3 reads CASRSGGRETGELFF. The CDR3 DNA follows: TGTGCCAGCAGGTCCGGCGGGAGAGAGACCGGGGAGCTGTTTTTT. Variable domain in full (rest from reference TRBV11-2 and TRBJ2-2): EAGVAQSPRYKIIEKRQSVAFWCNPISGHATLYWYQQILGQGPKLLIQFQNNGVVDDSQLPKDRFSAERLKGVDSTLKIQPAKLEDSAVYLCASRSGGRETGELFFGEGSRLTVL.

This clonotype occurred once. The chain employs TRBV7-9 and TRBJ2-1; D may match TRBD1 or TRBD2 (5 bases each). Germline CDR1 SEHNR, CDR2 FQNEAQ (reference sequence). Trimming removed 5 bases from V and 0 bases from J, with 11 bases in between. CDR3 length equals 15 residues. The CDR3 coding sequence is TGTGCCAGCAGCCCCAGGGAGCCCTCCTACAATGAGCAGTTCTTC. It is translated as CASSPREPSYNEQFF.

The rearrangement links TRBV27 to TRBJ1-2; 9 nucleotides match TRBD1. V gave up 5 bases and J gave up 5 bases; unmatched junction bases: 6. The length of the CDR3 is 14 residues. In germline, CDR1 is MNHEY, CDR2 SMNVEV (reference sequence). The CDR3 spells CASSPYDRGYGYTF. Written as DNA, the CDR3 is TGTGCCAGCAGTCCGTACGACAGGGGGTATGGCTACACCTTC.

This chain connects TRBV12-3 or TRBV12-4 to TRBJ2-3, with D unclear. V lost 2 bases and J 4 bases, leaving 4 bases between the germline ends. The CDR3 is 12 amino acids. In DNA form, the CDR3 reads TGTGCCAGCAGTTTAATTTCAGATACGCAGTATTTT. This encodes CASSLISDTQYF.

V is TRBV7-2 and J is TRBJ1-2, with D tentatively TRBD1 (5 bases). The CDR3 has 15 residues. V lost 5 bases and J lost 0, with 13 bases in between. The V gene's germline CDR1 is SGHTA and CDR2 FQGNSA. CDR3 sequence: CASSLGGVPNYGYTF. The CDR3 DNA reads TGTGCCAGCAGCCTTGGGGGGGTTCCTAACTATGGCTACACCTTC.

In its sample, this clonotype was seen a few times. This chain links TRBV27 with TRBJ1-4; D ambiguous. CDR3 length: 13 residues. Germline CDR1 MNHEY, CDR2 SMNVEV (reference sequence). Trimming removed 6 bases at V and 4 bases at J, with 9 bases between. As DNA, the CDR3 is TGTGCCAGCAGCCCCAGAGTTAATGAAAAACTGTTTTTT. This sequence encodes CASSPRVNEKLFF.

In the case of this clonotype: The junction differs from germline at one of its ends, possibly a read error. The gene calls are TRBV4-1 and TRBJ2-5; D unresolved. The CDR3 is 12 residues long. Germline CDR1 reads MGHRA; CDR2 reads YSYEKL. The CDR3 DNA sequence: TGTGCCAGCAGCCAAGATTTACAGACCCAGTACTTC. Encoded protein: CASSQDLQTQYF.

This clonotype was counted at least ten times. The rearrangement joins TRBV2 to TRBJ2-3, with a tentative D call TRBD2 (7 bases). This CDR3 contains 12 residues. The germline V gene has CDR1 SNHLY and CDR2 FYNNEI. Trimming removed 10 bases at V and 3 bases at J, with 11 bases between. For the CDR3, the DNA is TGTGCCATTGAGGGGGGGACAGATACGCAGTATTTT. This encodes CAIEGGTDTQYF. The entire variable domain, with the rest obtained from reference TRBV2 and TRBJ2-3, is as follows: EPEVTQTPSHQVTQMGQEVILRCVPISNHLYFYWYRQILGQKVEFLVSFYNNEISEKSEIFDDQFSVERPDGSNFTLKIRSTKLEDSAMYFCAIEGGTDTQYFGPGTRLTVL.

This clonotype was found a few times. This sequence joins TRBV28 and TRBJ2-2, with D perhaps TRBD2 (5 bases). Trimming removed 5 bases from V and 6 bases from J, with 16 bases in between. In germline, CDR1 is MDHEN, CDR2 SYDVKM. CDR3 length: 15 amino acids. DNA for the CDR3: TGTGCCAGCAGTCAACCTCTTTTGGGAGCCGGGGAGCTGTTTTTT. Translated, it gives CASSQPLLGAGELFF.

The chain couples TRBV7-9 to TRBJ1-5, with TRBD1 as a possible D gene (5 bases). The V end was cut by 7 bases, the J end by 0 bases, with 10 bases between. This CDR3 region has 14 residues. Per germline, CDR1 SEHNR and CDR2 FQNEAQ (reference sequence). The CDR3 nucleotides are TGTGCCAGCAACCAGGACAATAGCAATCAGCCCCAGCATTTT. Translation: CASNQDNSNQPQHF. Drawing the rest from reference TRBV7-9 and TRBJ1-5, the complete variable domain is DTGVSQNPRHKITKRGQNVTFRCDPISEHNRLYWYRQTLGQGPEFLTYFQNEAQLEKSRLLSDRFSAERPKGSFSTLEIQRTEQGDSAMYLCASNQDNSNQPQHFGDGTRLSIL.

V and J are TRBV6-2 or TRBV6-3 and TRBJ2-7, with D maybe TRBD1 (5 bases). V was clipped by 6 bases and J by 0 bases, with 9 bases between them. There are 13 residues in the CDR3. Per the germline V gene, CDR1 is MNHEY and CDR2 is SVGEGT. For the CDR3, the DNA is TGTGCCAGCAGCCCGGACAACTCCTACGAGCAGTACTTC. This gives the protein CASSPDNSYEQYF.

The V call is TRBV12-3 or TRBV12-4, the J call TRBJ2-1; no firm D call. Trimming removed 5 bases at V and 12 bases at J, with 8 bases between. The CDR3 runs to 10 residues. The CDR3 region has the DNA TGTGCCAGCAGTGGTGATGCGCAGTTCTTC. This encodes CASSGDAQFF.

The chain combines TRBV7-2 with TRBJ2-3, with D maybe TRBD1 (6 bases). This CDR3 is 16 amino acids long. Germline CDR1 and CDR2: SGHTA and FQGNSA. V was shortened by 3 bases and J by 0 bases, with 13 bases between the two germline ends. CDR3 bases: TGTGCCAGCAGCTTTGGACAGAGATATAGCACAGATACGCAGTATTTT. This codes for CASSFGQRYSTDTQYF.

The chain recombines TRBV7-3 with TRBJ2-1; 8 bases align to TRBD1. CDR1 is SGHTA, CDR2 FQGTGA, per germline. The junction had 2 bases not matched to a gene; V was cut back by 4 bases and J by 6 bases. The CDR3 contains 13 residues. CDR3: CASSSGGSNEQFF. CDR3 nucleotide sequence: TGTGCCAGCAGCTCAGGGGGCAGCAATGAGCAGTTCTTC.

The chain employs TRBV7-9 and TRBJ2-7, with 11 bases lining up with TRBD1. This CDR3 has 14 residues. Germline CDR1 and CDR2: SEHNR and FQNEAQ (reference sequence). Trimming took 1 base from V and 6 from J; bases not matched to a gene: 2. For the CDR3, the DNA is TGTGCCAGCAGCTTAGGGACAGGGGGCGGCGAGCAGTACTTC. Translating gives CASSLGTGGGEQYF. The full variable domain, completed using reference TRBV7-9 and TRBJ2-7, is DTGVSQNPRHKITKRGQNVTFRCDPISEHNRLYWYRQTLGQGPEFLTYFQNEAQLEKSRLLSDRFSAERPKGSFSTLEIQRTEQGDSAMYLCASSLGTGGGEQYFGPGTRLTVT.